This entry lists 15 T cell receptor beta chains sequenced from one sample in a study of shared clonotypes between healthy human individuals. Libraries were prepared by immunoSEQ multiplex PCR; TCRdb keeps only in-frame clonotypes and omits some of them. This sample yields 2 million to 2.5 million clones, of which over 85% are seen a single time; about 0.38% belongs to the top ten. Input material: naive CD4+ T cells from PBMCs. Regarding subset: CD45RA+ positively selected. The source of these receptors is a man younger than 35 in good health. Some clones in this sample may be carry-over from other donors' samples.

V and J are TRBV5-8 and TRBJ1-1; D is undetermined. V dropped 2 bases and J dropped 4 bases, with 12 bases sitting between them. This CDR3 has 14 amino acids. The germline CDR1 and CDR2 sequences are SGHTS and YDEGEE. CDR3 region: CASSFRQIVTEAFF. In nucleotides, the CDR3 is TGTGCCAGCAGCTTCCGTCAAATCGTCACTGAAGCTTTCTTT.

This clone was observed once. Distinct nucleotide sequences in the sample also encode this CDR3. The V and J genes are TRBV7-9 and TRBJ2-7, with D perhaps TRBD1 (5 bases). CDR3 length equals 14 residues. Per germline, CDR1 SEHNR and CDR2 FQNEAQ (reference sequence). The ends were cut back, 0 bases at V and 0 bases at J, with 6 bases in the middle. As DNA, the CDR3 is TGTGCCAGCAGCTTAGCGGGGCACTCCTACGAGCAGTACTTC. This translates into CASSLAGHSYEQYF.

DNA of the CDR3: TGTGCCAGTAGTATCCGGACCATTTCTGGAAACACCATATATTTT. Protein sequence: CASSIRTISGNTIYF. The chain is built from TRBV19 and TRBJ1-3; the D is unclear. CDR3 length equals 15 residues. Germline V gene sequence: CDR1 LNHDA, CDR2 SQIVND (reference sequence). Deletions cut 3 bases from V and 1 base from J, with 10 bases between.

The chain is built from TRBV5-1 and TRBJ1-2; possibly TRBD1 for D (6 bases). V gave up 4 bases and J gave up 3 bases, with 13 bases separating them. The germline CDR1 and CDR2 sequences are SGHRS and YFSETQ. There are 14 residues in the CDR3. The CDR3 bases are TGCGCCAGCAGCCCCGGGACAATGGACTATGGCTACACCTTC. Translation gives CASSPGTMDYGYTF.

The CDR3 sequence: CASSLGGPAGEQFF. DNA of the CDR3: TGCGCCAGCAGCTTGGGGGGGCCTGCGGGCGAGCAGTTCTTC. The chain has TRBV5-1 and TRBJ2-1, with D perhaps TRBD1 (6 bases). The V end was cut by 0 bases, the J end by 10 bases, with 14 bases between. The CDR3 extends over 14 amino acids. Germline loops: CDR1 SGHRS, CDR2 YFSETQ.

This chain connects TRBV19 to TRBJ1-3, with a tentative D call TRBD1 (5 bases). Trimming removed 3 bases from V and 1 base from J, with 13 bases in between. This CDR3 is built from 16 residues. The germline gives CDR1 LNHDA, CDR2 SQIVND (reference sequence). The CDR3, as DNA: TGTGCCAGTAGTATCTTTCAGGGAGGTTCTGGAAACACCATATATTTT. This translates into CASSIFQGGSGNTIYF.

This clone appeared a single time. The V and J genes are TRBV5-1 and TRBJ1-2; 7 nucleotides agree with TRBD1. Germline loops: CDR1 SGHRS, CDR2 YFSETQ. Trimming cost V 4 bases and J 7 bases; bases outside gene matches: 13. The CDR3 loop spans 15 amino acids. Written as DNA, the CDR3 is TGCGCCAGCAGCCCCGGGACAGCAGAAGCCAGTGGCTACACCTTC. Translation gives CASSPGTAEASGYTF.

The CDR3 DNA sequence: TGTGCCAGCAGCTTATCGCGGGGGAACTATGGCTACACCTTC. It encodes CASSLSRGNYGYTF. This sequence joins TRBV7-2 and TRBJ1-2, with D possibly being TRBD1 (5 bases). V dropped 2 bases and J dropped 2 bases, with 9 bases sitting between them. Looked up from germline, CDR1 is SGHTA and CDR2 is FQGNSA. There are 14 residues in the CDR3.

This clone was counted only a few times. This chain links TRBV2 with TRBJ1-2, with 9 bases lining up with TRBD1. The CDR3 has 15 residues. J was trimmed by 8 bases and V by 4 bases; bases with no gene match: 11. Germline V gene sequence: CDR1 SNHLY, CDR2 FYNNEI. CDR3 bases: TGTGCCAGCAGTGTATTGAGACAGGGGGTGGAGGGCTACACCTTC. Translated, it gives CASSVLRQGVEGYTF.

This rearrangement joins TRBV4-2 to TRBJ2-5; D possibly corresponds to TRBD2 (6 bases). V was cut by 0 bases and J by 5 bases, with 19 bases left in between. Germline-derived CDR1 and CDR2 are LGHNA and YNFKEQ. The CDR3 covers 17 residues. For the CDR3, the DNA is TGTGCCAGCAGCCAAGAGCGTATCTCGGGAGCGAGGGAGACCCAGTACTTC. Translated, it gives CASSQERISGARETQYF.

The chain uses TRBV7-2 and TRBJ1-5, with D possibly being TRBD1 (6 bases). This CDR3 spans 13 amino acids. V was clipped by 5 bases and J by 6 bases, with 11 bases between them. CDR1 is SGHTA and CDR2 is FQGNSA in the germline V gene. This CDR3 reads CASSKQGPQPQHF. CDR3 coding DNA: TGTGCCAGCAGCAAACAGGGACCTCAGCCCCAGCATTTT.

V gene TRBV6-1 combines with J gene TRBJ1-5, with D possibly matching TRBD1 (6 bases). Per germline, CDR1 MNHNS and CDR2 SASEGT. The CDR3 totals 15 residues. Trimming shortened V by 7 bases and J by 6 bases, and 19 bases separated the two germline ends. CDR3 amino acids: CASITQGSPSQPQHF. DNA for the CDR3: TGTGCCAGCATCACCCAGGGGTCTCCCAGTCAGCCCCAGCATTTT.

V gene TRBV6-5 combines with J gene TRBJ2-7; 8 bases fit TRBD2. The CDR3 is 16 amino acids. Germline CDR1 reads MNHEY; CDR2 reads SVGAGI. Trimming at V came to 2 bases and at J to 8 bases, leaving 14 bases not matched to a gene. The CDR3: CASSYDSSGASKQQYF. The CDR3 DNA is TGTGCCAGCAGTTACGATAGTAGCGGGGCCTCCAAGCAGCAGTACTTC.

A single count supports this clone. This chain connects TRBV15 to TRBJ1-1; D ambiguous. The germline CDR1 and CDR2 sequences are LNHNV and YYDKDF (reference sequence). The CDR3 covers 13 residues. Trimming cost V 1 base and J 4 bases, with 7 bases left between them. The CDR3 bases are TGTGCCACCAGCAGAGCCCTCCCCACTGAAGCTTTCTTT. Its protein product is CATSRALPTEAFF.

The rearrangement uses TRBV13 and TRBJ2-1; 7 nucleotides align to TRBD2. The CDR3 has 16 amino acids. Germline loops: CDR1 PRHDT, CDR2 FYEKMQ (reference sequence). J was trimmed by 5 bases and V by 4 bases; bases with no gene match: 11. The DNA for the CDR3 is TGTGCCAGCAGCTCACTTGGACTAGGGATAAACAATGAGCAGTTCTTC. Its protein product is CASSSLGLGINNEQFF.